Shown below are 17 T cell receptor beta chains from a single sample sequenced in a study of OX40 agonist ivuxolimab in advanced cancers. Clones were read by immunoSEQ multiplex PCR, and TCRdb kept only the in-frame ones, dropping some. The sample shows 61,000 or so clones, over 75% of them seen only once. The sample in question was CD4+ or CD8+ T cells sorted from blood, obtained in a trial of the OX40 agonist ivuxolimab. The receptor source for this set is an adult with an advanced solid tumor such as melanoma, head and neck, liver or kidney cancer.

V is TRBV4-3 and J is TRBJ2-3, with 8 bases matching TRBD2. The germline gives CDR1 LGHNA, CDR2 YSLEER. With V trimmed by 1 base and J by 4 bases, 4 bases remained unmatched. CDR3 length: 15 residues. The CDR3 sequence: CASSQVSGGPDTQYF. CDR3 sequence (DNA): TGCGCCAGCAGCCAAGTCAGCGGGGGTCCAGATACGCAGTATTTT.

The genes are TRBV19 and TRBJ2-5, with D possibly matching TRBD2 (5 bases). Trimming removed 6 bases at V and 5 bases at J, with 13 bases between. The CDR3 is 13 amino acids. Germline CDR1 and CDR2: LNHDA and SQIVND (reference sequence). CDR3 bases: TGTGCCAGTAGCCGCCAGGAGGTGGAGACCCAGTACTTC. This gives the protein CASSRQEVETQYF.

V usage is TRBV10-1 and J usage is TRBJ2-7; tentatively, D is TRBD1 (6 bases). Trimming took 2 bases from V and 5 from J, leaving 13 bases between them. The CDR3 consists of 14 residues. CDR1 is WNHNN and CDR2 is SYGVQD in the germline V gene (reference sequence). This CDR3 is CASSEGTIGHEQYF. DNA for the CDR3: TGCGCCAGCAGTGAGGGGACAATCGGCCACGAGCAGTACTTC.

The genes are TRBV9 and TRBJ1-3; D is ambiguous. The CDR3 totals 16 residues. Germline CDR1 and CDR2: SGDLS and YYNGEE. The germline V and J ends were trimmed by 4 bases and 4 bases, with 18 bases remaining between them. CDR3 amino acids: CASSQSGIRGGNTIYF. CDR3 in DNA: TGTGCCAGCAGCCAATCCGGGATCCGGGGAGGAAACACCATATATTTT. The full variable domain, rest sourced from reference TRBV9 and TRBJ1-3, is DSGVTQTPKHLITATGQRVTLRCSPRSGDLSVYWYQQSLDQGLQFLIQYYNGEERAKGNILERFSAQQFPDLHSELNLSSLELGDSALYFCASSQSGIRGGNTIYFGEGSWLTVV.

A word on this clone: The junction differs from germline at one of its ends, possibly a read error. This chain uses TRBV29-1 with TRBJ2-2, with D perhaps given as TRBD1 or TRBD2 (5 bases each). Germline-derived CDR1 and CDR2 are SQVTM and ANQGSEA. The CDR3 sequence is 12 residues long. The CDR3 DNA reads TGCAGCGTACAGGAGGAACACCGGGGAGCTGTTTTT. The encoded protein is CSVQEEHRGAVF.

This clone was detected only once. The gene calls are TRBV9 and TRBJ1-2, with TRBD1 matching 7 bases. V lost 7 bases to trimming and J lost 4 bases; unmatched junction nucleotides: 16. Looked up from germline, CDR1 is SGDLS and CDR2 is YYNGEE. This CDR3 is built from 16 residues. The CDR3 region is CASHVSGEGAVYGYTF. As DNA, the CDR3 is TGTGCCAGCCATGTCTCTGGCGAGGGGGCCGTCTATGGCTACACCTTC. The variable domain in full, with the rest retrieved from reference TRBV9 and TRBJ1-2, is DSGVTQTPKHLITATGQRVTLRCSPRSGDLSVYWYQQSLDQGLQFLIQYYNGEERAKGNILERFSAQQFPDLHSELNLSSLELGDSALYFCASHVSGEGAVYGYTFGSGTRLTVV.

The chain recombines TRBV5-1 with TRBJ2-3; D is undetermined. This CDR3 has 14 amino acids. Germline V lookup: CDR1 SGHRS, CDR2 YFSETQ. V gave up 5 bases and J gave up 0 bases, with 10 bases separating them. The CDR3 reads CASRSWASTDTQYF. CDR3 nucleotide sequence: TGCGCCAGCAGGTCCTGGGCAAGCACAGATACGCAGTATTTT.

This chain connects TRBV6-1 to TRBJ2-7; 11 bases map to TRBD1. There are 14 residues in the CDR3. Germline assignment: CDR1 MNHNS and CDR2 SASEGT. The V and J ends lost 7 bases and 7 bases, in that order; junction bases with no gene match: 9. CDR3 residues: CASTRDRGFVEQYF. The CDR3 bases are TGTGCCAGCACGCGGGACAGGGGGTTTGTAGAGCAGTACTTC.

This clone was seen only a few times. Other DNA sequences within the sample encode an identical CDR3. The chain combines TRBV30 with TRBJ2-3, with no clear D. CDR1 and CDR2 from the germline V gene are GTSNPN and SVGIG (reference sequence). The CDR3 length is 13 residues. The ends were cut back, 2 bases at V and 1 base at J, with 7 bases in the middle. The CDR3 region has the DNA TGTGCCTGGAGTATAAGCCGCACAGATACGCAGTATTTT. It specifies CAWSISRTDTQYF.

V gene TRBV5-1 combines with J gene TRBJ2-7; maybe TRBD2 (5 bases). Germline V gene lookup returns CDR1 SGHRS and CDR2 YFSETQ. V lost 2 bases and J 0 bases, leaving 6 bases between the germline ends. The CDR3 has 13 amino acids. As DNA, the CDR3 is TGCGCCAGCAGCTTTAGCGTCTCCTACGAGCAGTACTTC. The encoded protein is CASSFSVSYEQYF.

The rearrangement links TRBV5-3 to TRBJ1-3, with unresolved D. TRBV5-3 falls under the ORF class, with uncertain function. The CDR3 length is 14 residues. Trimming cost V 3 bases and J 2 bases, with 9 bases left between them. This CDR3 reads CARSWDGPGNTIYF. The CDR3 DNA sequence: TGTGCCAGAAGCTGGGATGGCCCTGGAAACACCATATATTTT.

This clone is a singleton in its sample. This sample also contains other DNA sequences that code for the same CDR3. V and J are TRBV2 and TRBJ1-2, with a weak D call TRBD1 (6 bases). Per germline, CDR1 SNHLY and CDR2 FYNNEI. Trimming took 0 bases from V and 7 from J, leaving 6 bases between them. This CDR3 contains 12 residues. As DNA, the CDR3 is TGTGCCAGCAGTGAAGCGGGGGCTGGCTACACCTTC. Translation gives CASSEAGAGYTF.

The chain couples TRBV28 to TRBJ2-5; D is ambiguous. Matching the DNA end better, TRBJ2-7 makes the J call doubtful. CDR3 length: 11 amino acids. From germline, CDR1 is MDHEN and CDR2 SYDVKM. DNA of the CDR3: TGTGCCAGCACTGCCTCCTACGAGCAGTACTTC. Encoded protein: CASTASYEQYF.

The chain is built from TRBV4-1 and TRBJ2-3; 7 nucleotides line up with TRBD2. Germline values: CDR1 MGHRA, CDR2 YSYEKL. The CDR3 spans 19 residues. The ends lost 0 bases at V and 2 bases at J; junction bases unmatched: 14. CDR3 sequence: CASSQESRRASGTTDTQYF. CDR3 nucleotide sequence: TGCGCCAGCAGCCAAGAGTCGAGAAGGGCTAGCGGAACCACAGATACGCAGTATTTT.

In this sample, this clone turned up many times. This rearrangement joins TRBV19 to TRBJ2-1; D unresolved. The CDR3 extends over 13 amino acids. Germline V gene lookup returns CDR1 LNHDA and CDR2 SQIVND (reference sequence). Deletions cut 8 bases from V and 4 bases from J, with 12 bases between. The CDR3 region is CASSTGEYNEQFF. CDR3 bases: TGTGCCAGTTCTACCGGAGAGTACAATGAGCAGTTCTTC.

The gene calls are TRBV6-8 and TRBJ2-1; D assignment may be TRBD1 or TRBD2 (5 bases each). Trimming took 9 bases from V and 5 from J, leaving 20 bases between them. Germline-derived CDR1 and CDR2 are MNHGY and SAAAGT. The CDR3 covers 15 residues. CDR3 DNA: TGTGCCAGGACAGTGGAGGTCCGGATGGACAATGAGCAGTTCTTC. Its translation: CARTVEVRMDNEQFF.

The V call is TRBV18, the J call TRBJ1-1, with 7 bases identical to TRBD1. V lost 3 bases, J lost 6 bases, and 7 bases stayed unmatched. The V gene's germline CDR1 is KGHSH and CDR2 LQKENI. The CDR3 spans 14 residues. The CDR3 DNA follows: TGTGCCAGCTCACCGTTGACAGGGAGGGCTGAAGCTTTCTTT. Translating gives CASSPLTGRAEAFF.